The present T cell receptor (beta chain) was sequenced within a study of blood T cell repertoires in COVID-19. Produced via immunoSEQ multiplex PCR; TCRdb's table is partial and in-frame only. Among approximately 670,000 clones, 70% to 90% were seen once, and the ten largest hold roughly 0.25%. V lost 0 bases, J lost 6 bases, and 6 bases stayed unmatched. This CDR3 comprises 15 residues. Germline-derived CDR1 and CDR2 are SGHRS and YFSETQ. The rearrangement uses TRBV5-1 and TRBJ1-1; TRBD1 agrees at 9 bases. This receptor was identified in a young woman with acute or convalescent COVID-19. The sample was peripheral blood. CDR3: CASSLVGQGGAEAFF. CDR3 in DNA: TGCGCCAGCAGCTTGGTGGGACAGGGCGGTGCTGAAGCTTTCTTT.